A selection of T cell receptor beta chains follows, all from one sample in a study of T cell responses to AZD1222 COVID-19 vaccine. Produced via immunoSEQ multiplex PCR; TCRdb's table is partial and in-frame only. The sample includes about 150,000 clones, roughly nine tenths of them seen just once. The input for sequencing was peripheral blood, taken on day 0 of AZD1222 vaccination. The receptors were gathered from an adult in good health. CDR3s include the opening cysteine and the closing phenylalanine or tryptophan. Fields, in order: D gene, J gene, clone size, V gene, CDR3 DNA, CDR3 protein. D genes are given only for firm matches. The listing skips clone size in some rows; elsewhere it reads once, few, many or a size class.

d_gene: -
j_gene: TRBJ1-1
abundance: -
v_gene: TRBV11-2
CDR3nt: TGTGCCAGCAGCCCTGGCGCGGTCCGCGGTACTGAAGCTTTCTTT
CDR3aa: CASSPGAVRGTEAFF

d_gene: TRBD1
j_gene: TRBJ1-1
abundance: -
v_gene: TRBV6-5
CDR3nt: TGTGCCAGCAGGGCGGGGACAGTGAACACTGAAGCTTTCTTT
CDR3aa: CASRAGTVNTEAFF

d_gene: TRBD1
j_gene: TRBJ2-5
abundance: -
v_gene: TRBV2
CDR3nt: TGTGCCAGCAGCATAAGTGGGACAGGGGGAGAGACCCAGTACTTC
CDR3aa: CASSISGTGGETQYF

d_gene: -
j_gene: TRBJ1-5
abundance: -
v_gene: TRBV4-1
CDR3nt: TGCGCCAGCAGCCAAAAGATAGTGAGTCAGCCCCAGCATTTT
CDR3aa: CASSQKIVSQPQHF

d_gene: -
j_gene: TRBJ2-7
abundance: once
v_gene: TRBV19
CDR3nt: TGTGCCAGTAGACGAGGACGGGACTACGAGCAGTACTTC
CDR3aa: CASRRGRDYEQYF

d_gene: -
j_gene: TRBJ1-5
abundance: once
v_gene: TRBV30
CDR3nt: TGTGCCTGGAGTGTGCTGGGGATGAGCAATCAGCCCCAGCATTTT
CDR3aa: CAWSVLGMSNQPQHF

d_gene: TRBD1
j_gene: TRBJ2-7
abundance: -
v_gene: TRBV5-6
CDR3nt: TGTGCCAGCAGCATGACAGGGAATTTACGAGAGCAGTACTTC
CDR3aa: CASSMTGNLREQYF

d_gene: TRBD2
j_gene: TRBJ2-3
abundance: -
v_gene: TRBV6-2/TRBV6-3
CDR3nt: TGTGCCAGCAGTACCGTTCGGGGGGGGCACACAGATACGCAGTATTTT
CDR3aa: CASSTVRGGHTDTQYF

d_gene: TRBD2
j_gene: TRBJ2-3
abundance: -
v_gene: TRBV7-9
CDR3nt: TGTGCCAGCAGCCACGTGGGGGCGGGGGGGCTGGATACGCAGTATTTT
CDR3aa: CASSHVGAGGLDTQYF

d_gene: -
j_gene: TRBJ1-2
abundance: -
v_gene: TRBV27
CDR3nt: TGTGCCAGCAGTTTATCGGGGGGCTATGGCTACACCTTC
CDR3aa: CASSLSGGYGYTF

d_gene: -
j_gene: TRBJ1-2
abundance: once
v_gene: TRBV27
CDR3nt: TGTGCCAGCAGCCTTACGGGGAAGCTTAACTATGGCTACACCTTC
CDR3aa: CASSLTGKLNYGYTF

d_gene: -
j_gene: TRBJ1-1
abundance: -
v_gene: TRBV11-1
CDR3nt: TGTGCCAGCAGCTTGGGCGATGAAGCTTTCTTT
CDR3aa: CASSLGDEAFF

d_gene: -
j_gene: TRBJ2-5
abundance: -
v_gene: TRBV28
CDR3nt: TGTGCCAGCAGGCCAGGGTTAGTCCAAGAGACCCAGTACTTC
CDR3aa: CASRPGLVQETQYF

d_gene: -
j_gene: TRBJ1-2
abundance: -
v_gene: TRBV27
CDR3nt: TGTGCCAGCAGTTCGGACAGAACTCCTTATGGCTACACCTTC
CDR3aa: CASSSDRTPYGYTF

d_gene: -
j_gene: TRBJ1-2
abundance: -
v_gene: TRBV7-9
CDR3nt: TGTGCCAGCAGCTTAGCTACCCTGGGGGTCGGCTACACCTTC
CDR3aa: CASSLATLGVGYTF

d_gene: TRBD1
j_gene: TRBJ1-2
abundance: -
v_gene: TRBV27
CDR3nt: TGTGCCAGCAGTTTAACAGGGGTCTATGGCTACACCTTC
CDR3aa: CASSLTGVYGYTF

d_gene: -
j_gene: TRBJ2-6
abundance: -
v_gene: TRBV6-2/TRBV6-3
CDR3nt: TGTGCCAGCAGTTACGCGGTTGGGGCCAACGTCCTGACTTTC
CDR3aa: CASSYAVGANVLTF

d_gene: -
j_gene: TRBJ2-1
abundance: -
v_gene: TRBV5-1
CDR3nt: TGCGCCAGCAGCTTTAACAGCGGCTCCTACAATGAGCAGTTCTTC
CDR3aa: CASSFNSGSYNEQFF